This T cell receptor beta chain was observed in a study of beta chain features in type 1 diabetes. Broader study findings: The question left open here concerned HLA type influencing TCRB rearrangement. For Type 1 diabetes patients, all four CD4+ subsets carried TCRB CDR3s that were moderately but significantly shorter. Highly expressing activated T cells could be over-counted with a cDNA template.

Comments on this clone: No antigen is known for it.

Averaging roughly 0.12 L, one heparinised blood draw came from each individual donor. From germline, CDR1 is SGDLS and CDR2 YYNGEE. The CDR3 is 15 amino acids. With 3 bases removed from V and 1 base from J, the gap between germline ends came to 13 bases. TCRB transcripts that were expressed got sequenced, as all of the isolated RNA had been reverse transcribed. Method: immunoSEQ multiplex PCR; TCRdb's copy keeps in-frame clones and lacks some. The table records 300,000 to 400,000 clones, around 13% of them present only once. The chain carries TRBV9 and TRBJ1-2; the D gene is possibly TRBD1 (5 bases). This sequence was found in a young man in good health. Material for sequencing was naive CD4+ T cells from blood. CDR3 protein: CASSADGGGNYGYTF. CDR3 DNA sequence: TGTGCCAGCAGCGCCGACGGGGGGGGTAACTATGGCTACACCTTC.